The 20 T cell receptor beta chains listed next were all sequenced from one sample in a study of shared clonotypes between healthy human individuals (TCRdb year 2020). Library preparation used the immunoSEQ multiplex PCR assay. Not all clones reach the TCRdb copy of this immuneACCESS table, which keeps in-frame sequences only. Checked studies attribute under half of the gap to unresolved V genes and leave the rest unexplained. The sample table shows some 1 million clones, and around four fifths are seen once. The ten top clones hold approximately 1.5% of the sample. Sequencing was carried out using memory CD4+ T cells sorted from blood. In light of the paper, this sample's cell subset or site label describes: CD45RA-negative fraction. The receptor source for this set is a man younger than 30 in good health.

The chain links TRBV18 to TRBJ2-7, with TRBD2 matching 11 bases. The CDR3 spans 15 residues. The junction had 1 base not matched to a gene; V was cut back by 1 base and J by 2 bases. CDR1 KGHSH and CDR2 LQKENI come from the germline V gene. CDR3 DNA sequence: TGTGCCAGCTCACCACTAGCGGGAGGGCCCTACGAGCAGTACTTC. Encoded protein: CASSPLAGGPYEQYF.

This chain joins TRBV6-1 and TRBJ1-2; no definite D call. This CDR3 spans 13 amino acids. The ends were cut back, 10 bases at V and 8 bases at J, with 20 bases in the middle. Germline V gives CDR1 MNHNS, CDR2 SASEGT. The CDR3 DNA reads as TGTGCCACCCACGGAATCGGCAGTACCGGCTACACCTTC. It specifies CATHGIGSTGYTF.

Concerning this clone: The same CDR3 can be traced to other DNA sequences in this sample. CDR3 DNA: TGTGCCAGCAGTGAACTAGCGGGGGGATTGGATACGCAGTATTTT. Its translation is CASSELAGGLDTQYF. The chain employs TRBV2 and TRBJ2-3, with 11 bases identical to TRBD2. Germline V gene data show CDR1 as SNHLY and CDR2 as FYNNEI. The CDR3 has 15 residues. The ends lost 2 bases at V and 6 bases at J; junction bases unmatched: 4.

The chain recombines TRBV19 with TRBJ1-5, with a possible D match to TRBD1 (5 bases). Trimming stripped 3 bases from V and 5 bases from J, with 14 bases between. CDR1 LNHDA and CDR2 SQIVND come from the germline V gene (reference sequence). The CDR3 spans 15 residues. The CDR3 nucleotides are TGTGCCAGTAGTATCCTCCGGCAGGGCGATCAGCCCCAGCATTTT. This encodes CASSILRQGDQPQHF.

This clone has just a few counts. The chain combines TRBV5-1 with TRBJ2-7; TRBD1 matches 7 bases. CDR3 size: 15 residues. Germline assignment: CDR1 SGHRS and CDR2 YFSETQ. The V gene end was trimmed by 2 bases and the J gene end by 2 bases; junction bases not matched to a gene: 7. CDR3 DNA: TGCGCCAGCAGCTTTAATACAGGGGCCGCCTACGAGCAGTACTTC. Translated, it gives CASSFNTGAAYEQYF.

Remarks on this clone: The identical CDR3 is also encoded by other nucleotide sequences in the sample. The chain is built from TRBV19 and TRBJ1-5; 9 bases match TRBD1. J gave up 0 bases and V 6 bases, and 3 bases lay outside the gene matches. The CDR3 contains 15 residues. CDR1 is LNHDA, CDR2 SQIVND, per germline (reference sequence). The CDR3 DNA reads TGTGCCAGTAGAAGGGACAGGGTTAGCAATCAGCCCCAGCATTTT. It is translated as CASRRDRVSNQPQHF.

Comment on this clone: In the same sample, other DNA sequences code for this CDR3. The genes are TRBV7-8 and TRBJ2-7; 7 bases are shared with TRBD1. The V and J ends lost 1 base and 7 bases, in that order; junction bases with no gene match: 1. The V gene's germline CDR1 is SGHVS and CDR2 FQNEAQ. This CDR3 is built from 12 residues. CDR3 residues: CASSLVRGEQYF. The CDR3 region has the DNA TGTGCCAGCAGCTTAGTCAGGGGGGAGCAGTACTTC.

The chain joins TRBV4-3 to TRBJ1-1, with 8 positions matching TRBD1. V shed 1 base, J shed 5 bases, and the junction held 6 bases outside the gene matches. The CDR3 contains 15 residues. Looked up from germline, CDR1 is LGHNA and CDR2 is YSLEER. The CDR3 bases are TGCGCCAGCAGCCAAGTCTCAGGGGGCTGGACTGAAGCTTTCTTT. As protein: CASSQVSGGWTEAFF.

The chain couples TRBV30 to TRBJ2-5; no definite D call. Germline lookup yields CDR1 GTSNPN and CDR2 SVGIG (reference sequence). The V end was cut by 2 bases, the J end by 4 bases, with 11 bases between. The CDR3 runs 13 residues. Written as DNA, the CDR3 is TGTGCCTGGAGTCTCTTTGAAGCAGAGACCCAGTACTTC. Protein product: CAWSLFEAETQYF.

The chain joins TRBV5-1 to TRBJ1-2, with D tentatively TRBD1 (6 bases). Germline V CDR1 and CDR2: SGHRS, YFSETQ. The length of the CDR3 is 12 residues. The V end lost 5 bases, the J end lost 3 bases, and 8 bases lay between the germline ends. In nucleotides, the CDR3 is TGCGCCAGCAGTTCAGGGGACTATGGCTACACCTTC. Its protein product is CASSSGDYGYTF.

Comment on this clone: This sequence may be a read error, since a much larger clone differs from it by one base. The sample carries other DNA sequences with the same CDR3. The rearrangement links TRBV5-6 to TRBJ2-7, with D unclear. Between the trimmed V and J ends, which lost 2 bases and 4 bases, there was a span of 1 base. This CDR3 comprises 10 residues. Germline-derived CDR1 and CDR2 are SGHDT and YYEEEE. The CDR3 region is CASSFYEQYF. The CDR3, as DNA: TGTGCCAGCAGCTTTTACGAGCAGTACTTC.

This clone was detected many times. J is TRBJ2-3 and V is TRBV30; 8 bases map to TRBD2. The germline V gene encodes CDR1 GTSNPN and CDR2 SVGIG (reference sequence). V was pared by 3 bases and J by 3 bases, with 5 bases of the junction left unmatched. CDR3 length: 14 amino acids. CDR3 in amino acids: CAWRSQRGTDTQYF. DNA of the CDR3: TGTGCCTGGAGATCCCAGCGGGGGACAGATACGCAGTATTTT.

The CDR3 bases are TGTGCCAGCAGCGGGACAGGGACCTTTGGCTACACCTTC. Encoded protein: CASSGTGTFGYTF. The chain links TRBV7-8 to TRBJ1-2; 9 bases fit TRBD1. CDR3 length: 13 residues. CDR1 and CDR2 from the germline V gene are SGHVS and FQNEAQ. V dropped 5 bases and J dropped 7; count of bases not matched to a gene: 5.

The V call is TRBV19, the J call TRBJ1-6; D unclear. The CDR3 contains 15 residues. Germline V CDR1 and CDR2: LNHDA, SQIVND (reference sequence). V was clipped by 2 bases and J by 10 bases, with 15 bases between them. The CDR3: CASSITRGLHSPLHF. The CDR3 DNA reads as TGTGCCAGTAGTATAACCCGGGGATTGCACTCACCCCTCCACTTT.

The chain combines TRBV6-6 with TRBJ1-1; D possibly corresponds to TRBD1 (5 bases). The V end was cut by 6 bases, the J end by 1 base, with 15 bases between. This CDR3 has 15 amino acids. Germline V lookup: CDR1 MNHNY, CDR2 SVGAGI (reference sequence). The CDR3 spells CASRPAGVGNTEAFF. CDR3 sequence (DNA): TGTGCCAGCAGGCCTGCGGGGGTTGGGAACACTGAAGCTTTCTTT.

The rearrangement links TRBV2 to TRBJ1-3; D is possibly TRBD1 (5 bases). Looked up from germline, CDR1 is SNHLY and CDR2 is FYNNEI. The CDR3 consists of 15 residues. V lost 4 bases and J lost 3, with 13 bases in between. The DNA of the CDR3 is TGTGCCAGCAGTGCCGTTAGGGGAGGTGGAAACACCATATATTTT. Its protein is CASSAVRGGGNTIYF.

The chain carries TRBV18 and TRBJ2-7, with D possibly TRBD2 on 5 matching bases. Trimming took 4 bases from V and 1 from J, leaving 8 bases between them. CDR3 length: 13 residues. From germline, CDR1 is KGHSH and CDR2 LQKENI. The CDR3 bases are TGTGCCAGCTCACTCGGGGATTCCTACGAGCAGTACTTC. Its translation is CASSLGDSYEQYF.

The rearrangement joins TRBV27 to TRBJ1-4; weak D call: TRBD1 (6 bases). CDR3 length: 13 residues. The V gene lost 5 bases and the J gene lost 4 bases, with 8 bases spanning the gap. From germline, CDR1 is MNHEY and CDR2 SMNVEV (reference sequence). CDR3 sequence reads: CASSMDSNEKLFF. The CDR3 coding sequence is TGTGCCAGCAGTATGGACAGTAATGAAAAACTGTTTTTT.

This chain connects TRBV18 to TRBJ1-5; 7 bases match TRBD1. Germline V gene sequence: CDR1 KGHSH, CDR2 LQKENI. The CDR3 is made up of 15 amino acids. The ends lost 5 bases at V and 2 bases at J; junction bases unmatched: 6. The CDR3 nucleotides are TGTGCCAGCTCAGAACAGGGGCATGGCAATCAGCCCCAGCATTTT. Translating it yields CASSEQGHGNQPQHF. The full variable domain, with the rest looked up from reference TRBV18 and TRBJ1-5, is NAGVMQNPRHLVRRRGQEARLRCSPMKGHSHVYWYRQLPEEGLKFMVYLQKENIIDESGMPKERFSAEFPKEGPSILRIQQVVRGDSAAYFCASSEQGHGNQPQHFGDGTRLSIL.

This clone was counted a few times. J is TRBJ1-1 and V is TRBV30, with TRBD1 matching 7 bases. V gave up 4 bases and J gave up 1 base; unmatched junction bases: 9. The CDR3 totals 15 residues. CDR1 is GTSNPN and CDR2 is SVGIG in the germline V gene (reference sequence). DNA for the CDR3: TGTGCCTGGAAAGCGGCTGACAGGGAGAACACTGAAGCTTTCTTT. Its translation is CAWKAADRENTEAFF. The full variable domain, completed using reference TRBV30 and TRBJ1-1, is SQTIHQWPATLVQPVGSPLSLECTVEGTSNPNLYWYRQAAGRGLQLLFYSVGIGQISSEVPQNLSASRPQDRQFILSSKKLLLSDSGFYLCAWKAADRENTEAFFGQGTRLTVV.